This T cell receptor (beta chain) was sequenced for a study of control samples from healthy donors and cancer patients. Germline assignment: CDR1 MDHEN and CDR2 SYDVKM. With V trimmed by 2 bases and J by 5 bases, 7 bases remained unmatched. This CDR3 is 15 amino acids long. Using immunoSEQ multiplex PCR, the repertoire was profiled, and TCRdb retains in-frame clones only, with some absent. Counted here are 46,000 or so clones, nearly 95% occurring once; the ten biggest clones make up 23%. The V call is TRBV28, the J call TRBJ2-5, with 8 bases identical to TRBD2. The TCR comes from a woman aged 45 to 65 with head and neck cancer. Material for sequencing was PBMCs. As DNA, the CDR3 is TGTGCCAGCAGTTTAGCGGGGGGCCTCCGCGAGACCCAGTACTTC. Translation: CASSLAGGLRETQYF.